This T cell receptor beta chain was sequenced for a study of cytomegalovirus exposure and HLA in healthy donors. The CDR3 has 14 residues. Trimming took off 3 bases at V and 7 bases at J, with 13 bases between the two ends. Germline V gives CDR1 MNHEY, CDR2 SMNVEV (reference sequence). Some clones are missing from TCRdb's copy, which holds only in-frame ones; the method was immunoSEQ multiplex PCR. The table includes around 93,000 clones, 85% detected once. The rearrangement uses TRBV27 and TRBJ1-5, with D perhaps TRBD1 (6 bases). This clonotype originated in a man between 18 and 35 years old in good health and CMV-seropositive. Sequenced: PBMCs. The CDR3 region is CASSLQGQNQPQHF. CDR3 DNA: TGTGCCAGCAGTTTGCAGGGACAAAACCAGCCCCAGCATTTT.